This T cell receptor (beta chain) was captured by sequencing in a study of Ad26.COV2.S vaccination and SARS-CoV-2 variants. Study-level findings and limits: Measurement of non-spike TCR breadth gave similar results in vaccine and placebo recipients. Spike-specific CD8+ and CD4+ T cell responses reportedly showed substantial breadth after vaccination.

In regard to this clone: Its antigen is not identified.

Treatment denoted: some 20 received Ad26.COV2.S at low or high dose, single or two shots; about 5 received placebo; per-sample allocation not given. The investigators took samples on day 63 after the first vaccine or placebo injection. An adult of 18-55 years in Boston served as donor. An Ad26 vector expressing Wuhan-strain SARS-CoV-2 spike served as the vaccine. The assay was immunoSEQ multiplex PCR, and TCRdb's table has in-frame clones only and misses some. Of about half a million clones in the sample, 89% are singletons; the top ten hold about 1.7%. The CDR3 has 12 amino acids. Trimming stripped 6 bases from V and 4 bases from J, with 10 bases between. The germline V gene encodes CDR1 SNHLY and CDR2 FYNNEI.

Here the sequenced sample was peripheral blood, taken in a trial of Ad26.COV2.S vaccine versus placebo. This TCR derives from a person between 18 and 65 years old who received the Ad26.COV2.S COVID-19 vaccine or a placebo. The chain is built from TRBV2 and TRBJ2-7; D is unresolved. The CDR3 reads CASSRPGYEQYF. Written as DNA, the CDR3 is TGTGCCAGCAGCCGGCCCGGTTACGAGCAGTACTTC.